This T cell receptor (beta chain) comes out of a study of CD8+ T cells in alopecia areata. The wider study: Each of the treated patients was given oral tofacitinib, 5 to 10 mg twice daily, for moderate-to-severe alopecia areata. Patients took tofacitinib for 6 to 18 months, followed by 6 drug-free months.

This clone was observed a single time. Antigen specificity is unknown. Extraction and reverse transcription of RNA yielded cDNA as the sequencing template. Data came from immunoSEQ multiplex PCR; TCRdb stores just in-frame clones and leaves some out. This sample yields 220,000 or so clones, of which approximately 52% are seen a single time; around 0.44% belongs to the top ten. Germline loops: CDR1 MNHNS, CDR2 SASEGT. The V and J ends lost 4 bases and 6 bases, in that order; junction bases with no gene match: 4. The CDR3 totals 14 residues. Broader study findings: Scalp repertoires also include resident alphabeta T cells from normal skin.

Sequencing was performed on CD4+ T cells sorted from blood, taken at week 0. This rearrangement joins TRBV6-1 to TRBJ2-1; 9 nucleotides match TRBD2. The clonotype was recovered from a human donor with alopecia areata. The CDR3 loop is CASSVAGGPNEQFF. CDR3 sequence (DNA): TGTGCCAGCAGTGTGGCGGGGGGGCCCAATGAGCAGTTCTTC.